The 19 T cell receptor beta chains below were found in one sample sequenced in a study of shared clonotypes between healthy human individuals. The method was immunoSEQ multiplex PCR; TCRdb's version includes in-frame clones alone and lacks a portion of them. Of roughly 2.5 million clones listed, approximately 94% are singletons. Material: naive CD4+ T cells sorted from blood. Stated subset: CD45RA+ positively selected. Every receptor here comes from a young man in good health.

The CDR3 loop reads CASSLGTVYNQPQHF. In DNA form, the CDR3 reads TGTGCCAGCAGCTTGGGGACAGTTTACAATCAGCCCCAGCATTTT. The chain is built from TRBV5-8 and TRBJ1-5, with D maybe TRBD1 (6 bases). V shed 0 bases and J shed 3 bases, with 10 bases lying between them. Germline V lookup: CDR1 SGHTS, CDR2 YDEGEE. The CDR3 has 15 residues. The full variable domain, rest sourced from reference TRBV5-8 and TRBJ1-5, is EAGVTQSPTHLIKTRGQQATLRCSPISGHTSVYWYQQALGLGLQFLLWYDEGEERNRGNFPPRFSGRQFPNYSSELNVNALELEDSALYLCASSLGTVYNQPQHFGDGTRLSIL.

The chain is built from TRBV19 and TRBJ2-7; D might be TRBD2 (6 bases). The CDR3 loop spans 15 amino acids. V lost 5 bases and J lost 6, with 20 bases in between. In germline, CDR1 is LNHDA, CDR2 SQIVND (reference sequence). CDR3 coding DNA: TGTGCCAGTAGTCCGTCCCGGGGGTGGTCGGGCGAGCAGTACTTC. It yields the protein CASSPSRGWSGEQYF.

The J gene is TRBJ2-5, the V gene TRBV28, with TRBD2 as a possible D gene (5 bases). V lost 1 base to trimming and J lost 5 bases, with 17 bases between them. Per the germline V gene, CDR1 is MDHEN and CDR2 is SYDVKM. The CDR3 consists of 16 residues. As DNA, the CDR3 is TGTGCCAGCAGTTTATTACCCGGCCTAGCCGGGGAGACCCAGTACTTC. Amino acid sequence: CASSLLPGLAGETQYF.

J is TRBJ2-7 and V is TRBV6-5; D is unclear. The germline V and J ends were trimmed by 4 bases and 4 bases, with 17 bases remaining between them. The germline V gene encodes CDR1 MNHEY and CDR2 SVGAGI. The length of the CDR3 is 15 residues. The CDR3 coding sequence is TGTGCCAGCAGTTCCACGGGTAATACTCTATACGAGCAGTACTTC. Its translation: CASSSTGNTLYEQYF.

This clone was observed a single time. The chain couples TRBV6-1 to TRBJ1-1; possible D gene TRBD1, 5 bases. V lost 10 bases to trimming and J lost 5 bases, with 20 bases between them. Per germline, CDR1 MNHNS and CDR2 SASEGT. The CDR3 has 14 amino acids. CDR3: CATRWVGEGTEAFF. In nucleotides, the CDR3 is TGTGCCACCAGATGGGTAGGGGAGGGTACTGAAGCTTTCTTT.

This rearrangement joins TRBV28 to TRBJ1-5, with D perhaps TRBD1 (6 bases). Deletions cut 10 bases from V and 3 bases from J, with 10 bases between. This CDR3 spans 12 amino acids. Per germline, CDR1 MDHEN and CDR2 SYDVKM. The DNA for the CDR3 is TGTGCCATCTCGGGGGCCAATCAGCCCCAGCATTTT. Amino acids: CAISGANQPQHF.

This clone was observed once. This rearrangement joins TRBV6-1 to TRBJ2-7, with 8 bases aligning to TRBD1. The germline V gene has CDR1 MNHNS and CDR2 SASEGT. The CDR3 totals 14 residues. The ends lost 7 bases at V and 6 bases at J; junction bases unmatched: 11. The CDR3 bases are TGTGCCAGCACTCAAGTTCAGGGGGCGGTCGAGCAGTACTTC. It encodes CASTQVQGAVEQYF.

The rearrangement joins TRBV9 to TRBJ2-1, with D uncertain. The germline V and J ends were trimmed by 3 bases and 0 bases, with 13 bases remaining between them. This CDR3 spans 16 amino acids. Germline V lookup: CDR1 SGDLS, CDR2 YYNGEE. The CDR3 DNA reads as TGTGCCAGCAGCGGGGGTAGCCTGAGCTCCTACAATGAGCAGTTCTTC. Its translation: CASSGGSLSSYNEQFF.

The rearrangement uses TRBV10-1 and TRBJ2-5; no firm D call. V was pared by 1 base and J by 1 base, with 16 bases between. The CDR3 covers 17 residues. Germline assignment: CDR1 WNHNN and CDR2 SYGVQD (reference sequence). The CDR3 reads CASSELGNDWVQETQYF. The CDR3 nucleotides read TGCGCCAGCAGTGAGTTGGGAAATGACTGGGTCCAAGAGACCCAGTACTTC.

V and J are TRBV5-6 and TRBJ2-3; D might be TRBD2 (5 bases). Trimming cost V 4 bases and J 0 bases, with 9 bases left between them. CDR1 is SGHDT, CDR2 YYEEEE, per germline. The CDR3 length is 14 residues. CDR3: CASSRRSSTDTQYF. Written as DNA, the CDR3 is TGTGCCAGCAGCCGGAGGAGTAGCACAGATACGCAGTATTTT.

CDR3 amino acids: CSASKGDYEQYF. The CDR3 DNA reads TGCAGCGCCAGTAAGGGGGACTACGAGCAGTACTTC. The rearrangement links TRBV29-1 to TRBJ2-7; possible D gene TRBD1, 6 bases. The CDR3 has 12 amino acids. Germline CDR1 is SQVTM and CDR2 is ANQGSEA. The V end lost 7 bases, the J end lost 3 bases, and 13 bases lay between the germline ends.

V gene TRBV28 combines with J gene TRBJ2-4; D assignment may be TRBD1 or TRBD2 (7 bases each). Trimming shortened V by 2 bases and J by 8 bases, and 16 bases separated the two germline ends. In germline, CDR1 is MDHEN, CDR2 SYDVKM. The CDR3 spans 15 residues. CDR3 region: CASSLGKTGRDIQYF. For the CDR3, the DNA is TGTGCCAGCAGTTTAGGGAAGACAGGGAGGGACATTCAGTACTTC.

The V and J genes are TRBV25-1 and TRBJ1-1; D possibly corresponds to TRBD1 (5 bases). Between the trimmed V and J ends, which lost 5 bases and 1 base, there was a span of 11 bases. The length of the CDR3 is 14 residues. Germline V gene data show CDR1 as MGHDK and CDR2 as SYGVNS. The CDR3 spells CASSPRGANTEAFF. CDR3 DNA: TGTGCCAGCAGTCCAAGGGGTGCGAACACTGAAGCTTTCTTT.

This rearrangement joins TRBV7-9 to TRBJ1-2; D remains unclear. Germline assignment: CDR1 SEHNR and CDR2 FQNEAQ (reference sequence). This CDR3 is 16 amino acids long. The V end lost 6 bases, the J end lost 1 base, and 18 bases lay between the germline ends. The CDR3, as DNA: TGTGCCAGCAGTCTCCGGGCAGGCACAATTAACTATGGCTACACCTTC. Amino acid sequence: CASSLRAGTINYGYTF.

The chain recombines TRBV5-1 with TRBJ2-1; 14 positions agree with TRBD2. Trimming cost V 5 bases and J 7 bases; bases outside gene matches: 8. CDR1 and CDR2 (germline): SGHRS, YFSETQ. This CDR3 region has 16 residues. CDR3: CASSTGLAGVSNEQFF. DNA of the CDR3: TGCGCCAGCAGTACGGGACTAGCGGGAGTTTCGAATGAGCAGTTCTTC.

J is TRBJ2-5 and V is TRBV2; TRBD2 matches at 7 bases. This CDR3 comprises 14 residues. V trimming: 5 bases; J trimming: 1 base; junction bases outside the gene matches: 4. Germline CDR1 and CDR2: SNHLY and FYNNEI. For the CDR3, the DNA is TGTGCCAGCAGTCTCTCGGGGGGCCAAGAGACCCAGTACTTC. Translating it yields CASSLSGGQETQYF. Combining the CDR3 with reference TRBV2 and TRBJ2-5 gives the whole variable domain EPEVTQTPSHQVTQMGQEVILRCVPISNHLYFYWYRQILGQKVEFLVSFYNNEISEKSEIFDDQFSVERPDGSNFTLKIRSTKLEDSAMYFCASSLSGGQETQYFGPGTRLLVL.

V gene TRBV28 combines with J gene TRBJ2-7; D not certain. The germline gives CDR1 MDHEN, CDR2 SYDVKM. Trimming shortened V by 0 bases and J by 7 bases, and 10 bases separated the two germline ends. The CDR3 sequence is 13 residues long. The CDR3 DNA reads as TGTGCCAGCAGTTTATGGAACGGGCCAGAGCAGTACTTC. This sequence encodes CASSLWNGPEQYF.

The chain recombines TRBV5-3 with TRBJ2-1; possibly TRBD2 for D (6 bases). TRBV5-3 is known as an ORF, though its function is uncertain. V dropped 1 base and J dropped 9 bases, with 23 bases sitting between them. The CDR3 is 17 residues long. This chain's CDR3 is CARSLKLRRGGMSEQFF. For the CDR3, the DNA is TGTGCCAGAAGCTTGAAGTTAAGAAGAGGCGGGATGAGTGAGCAGTTCTTC.

The rearrangement uses TRBV9 and TRBJ1-2; no firm D call. Germline V gene data show CDR1 as SGDLS and CDR2 as YYNGEE. The CDR3 runs 13 residues. V was clipped by 0 bases and J by 6 bases, with 9 bases between them. The CDR3 nucleotides are TGTGCCAGCAGCGTAGAGGGTTTCGATGGCTACACCTTC. Amino acids: CASSVEGFDGYTF. Looking up the rest from reference TRBV9 and TRBJ1-2 gives the full variable domain: DSGVTQTPKHLITATGQRVTLRCSPRSGDLSVYWYQQSLDQGLQFLIQYYNGEERAKGNILERFSAQQFPDLHSELNLSSLELGDSALYFCASSVEGFDGYTFGSGTRLTVV.